This T cell receptor (beta chain) was captured by sequencing in a study of T cells after yellow fever vaccination. Findings of the study overall: Shared CD4/CD8 clonotypes were a small share, likely from convergent recombination. In post-booster samples, most primary-vaccination clones reappeared (under 98% CD4, 88% CD8).

This clonotype has a handful of counts. Its antigen is still unknown. TCRdb re-analysed the 5' RACE reads in MiXCR, keeping a single row per CDR3 protein. The sample has 300,000 to 400,000 distinct CDR3 sequences, around 12% seen once. The CDR3 sequence is 12 residues long. Looked up from germline, CDR1 is SGHTA and CDR2 is FQGNSA. V was pared by 4 bases and J by 4 bases, with 8 bases between. The chain joins TRBV7-2 to TRBJ2-7, with TRBD2 as a possible D gene (6 bases). This clonotype originated in a man aged 18 to 35 who received the YFV17D yellow fever vaccine. This specimen was CD4+ T cells sorted from PBMCs, taken 15 days after the yellow fever booster vaccination. The CDR3 loop reads CASSSTSYEQYF. DNA for the CDR3: TGTGCCAGCAGCTCGACTAGTTACGAGCAGTACTTC.